The 21 T cell receptor beta chains below were found in one sample sequenced in a study of blood T cell repertoires in COVID-19. TCRdb's copy holds only in-frame clones and misses some; the assay was immunoSEQ multiplex PCR. The data contain tens of thousands of clones, about 86% of them singletons. The material sequenced was peripheral blood. The receptors here all came from a human donor in a cohort sampled during active COVID-19.

The rearrangement uses TRBV24-1 and TRBJ1-2, with 7 bases identical to TRBD1. V was clipped by 6 bases and J by 7 bases; unmatched bases: 4. The CDR3 covers 12 residues. Germline V lookup: CDR1 KGHDR, CDR2 SFDVKD. The CDR3 DNA reads TGTGCCACCAGTACAGGGGACTCTGGCTACACCTTC. As protein: CATSTGDSGYTF.

V and J are TRBV10-2 and TRBJ2-7, with 12 positions matching TRBD2. CDR1 and CDR2 from the germline V gene are WSHSY and SAAADI. V shed 7 bases and J 3 bases; nucleotides not matched to a gene: 4. CDR3 size: 14 residues. The CDR3 DNA reads TGCGCCAGCACTCTGACTAGCGGGAGCTACGAGCAGTACTTC. It encodes CASTLTSGSYEQYF.

Comment on this clone: A junction boundary mismatches the germline segment, possibly from a read error. This chain joins TRBV7-8 and TRBJ1-2; a weak D match, TRBD1 (6 bases). The CDR3 runs to 14 residues. Germline CDR1 is SGHVS and CDR2 is FQNEAQ. In DNA form, the CDR3 reads TGTGCCAGCAGTTTAGATTCGGGGGGCTCTGGCTACACCTTC. It encodes CASSLDSGGSGYTF.

In DNA, the CDR3 is TGTGCCAGCAGTCAGGACACCGTGAACACTGAAGCTTTCTTT. Its protein is CASSQDTVNTEAFF. The chain carries TRBV2 and TRBJ1-1; D is perhaps TRBD1 (5 bases). The V gene lost 5 bases and the J gene lost 0 bases, with 10 bases spanning the gap. The CDR3 has 14 amino acids. Germline V gives CDR1 SNHLY, CDR2 FYNNEI.

The rearrangement uses TRBV7-2 and TRBJ1-4; tentatively, D is TRBD1 (5 bases). Germline V CDR1 and CDR2: SGHTA, FQGNSA. The length of the CDR3 is 15 residues. Trimming took off 4 bases at V and 0 bases at J, with 9 bases between the two ends. The CDR3 spells CASSYRTATNEKLFF. CDR3 bases: TGTGCCAGCAGCTACAGGACCGCAACTAATGAAAAACTGTTTTTT.

The V and J genes are TRBV30 and TRBJ1-5; D remains unclear. V gave up 1 base and J gave up 3 bases, with 7 bases separating them. The CDR3 has 13 amino acids. CDR1 GTSNPN and CDR2 SVGIG come from the germline V gene (reference sequence). CDR3 DNA: TGTGCCTGGAGTGAACAGACCAATCAGCCCCAGCATTTT. Amino acid sequence: CAWSEQTNQPQHF.

The chain combines TRBV28 with TRBJ1-1, with 8 positions matching TRBD1. There are 11 residues in the CDR3. From germline, CDR1 is MDHEN and CDR2 SYDVKM. The CDR3 loop reads CGTGTNTEAFF. The CDR3 region has the DNA TGTGGGACAGGGACGAACACTGAAGCTTTCTTT.

The chain employs TRBV3-1 (or the pseudogene TRBV3-2) and TRBJ2-3; possibly TRBD1 for D (5 bases). Germline V CDR1 and CDR2: LGHDT, YNNKEL (reference sequence). The CDR3 extends over 13 amino acids. V lost 4 bases and J lost 9, with 14 bases in between. The CDR3 loop reads CASSLTAETTQYF. The CDR3 coding sequence is TGTGCCAGCAGCCTGACAGCTGAAACAACGCAGTATTTT.

This clone was picked up one time. The J gene is TRBJ2-7, the V gene TRBV4-3; 10 bases line up with TRBD2. Germline-derived CDR1 and CDR2 are LGHNA and YSLEER. V lost 2 bases and J lost 4; bases outside the gene matches: 5. The CDR3 has 15 amino acids. DNA of the CDR3: TGCGCCAGCAGCCAATACAGCGGGGGGGCTTACGAGCAGTACTTC. Encoded protein: CASSQYSGGAYEQYF.

This sequence joins TRBV5-1 and TRBJ2-7; possible D gene TRBD2, 8 bases. The germline gives CDR1 SGHRS, CDR2 YFSETQ. The CDR3 spans 18 residues. The V gene lost 4 bases and the J gene lost 2 bases, with 25 bases spanning the gap. CDR3 nucleotide sequence: TGCGCCAGCAGCAGAGGGACAGCAGCCGAGGGACTAGCCTACGAGCAGTACTTC. This encodes CASSRGTAAEGLAYEQYF.

In nucleotides, the CDR3 is TGCGCCAGCAGCCAAGACGACAGGGTATTGTCTGGAAACACCATATATTTT. Its translation: CASSQDDRVLSGNTIYF. This chain joins TRBV4-1 and TRBJ1-3, with TRBD1 matching over 7 bases. V trimming: 0 bases; J trimming: 1 base; junction bases outside the gene matches: 6. Germline V CDR1 and CDR2: MGHRA, YSYEKL. This CDR3 contains 17 residues.

This clone has more than one count but fewer than ten. This chain links TRBV5-1 with TRBJ1-4; D may be TRBD1 (6 bases). Germline assignment: CDR1 SGHRS and CDR2 YFSETQ. Trimming left V 4 bases short and J 3 bases short, with 13 bases between. This CDR3 is built from 15 residues. CDR3 loop: CASSPTGVANEKLFF. Here the CDR3 DNA reads TGCGCCAGCAGCCCGACAGGTGTCGCTAATGAAAAACTGTTTTTT.

The genes are TRBV7-6 and TRBJ2-7; TRBD1 agrees at 9 bases. Trimming took 5 bases from V and 2 from J; bases not matched to a gene: 7. The CDR3 sequence is 15 residues long. Germline lookup yields CDR1 SGHVS and CDR2 FNYEAQ. The CDR3 DNA reads TGTGCCAGCAGCCCGACAGGGGGGGACCCCTACGAGCAGTACTTC. It specifies CASSPTGGDPYEQYF.

This sequence joins TRBV6-6 and TRBJ2-3; no definite D call. Trimming took 0 bases from V and 5 from J, leaving 6 bases between them. CDR3 length equals 13 residues. From germline, CDR1 is MNHNY and CDR2 SVGAGI (reference sequence). CDR3 sequence (DNA): TGTGCCAGCAGTTACTCCCGCGAAGATACGCAGTATTTT. Translation gives CASSYSREDTQYF.

There are a few counts of this clone. The chain uses TRBV6-2 or TRBV6-3 and TRBJ2-7; 7 bases are a match to TRBD2. Germline V gives CDR1 MNHEY, CDR2 SVGEGT. This CDR3 spans 15 amino acids. V shed 5 bases, J shed 1 base, and the junction held 8 bases outside the gene matches. CDR3 amino acids: CASSREGSLSYEQYF. CDR3 coding DNA: TGTGCCAGCAGTAGGGAGGGCAGCTTATCCTACGAGCAGTACTTC.

The rearrangement uses TRBV4-3 and TRBJ1-2; tentatively, D is TRBD1 (6 bases). The CDR3 sequence is 17 residues long. Trimming shortened V by 0 bases and J by 1 base, and 15 bases separated the two germline ends. Germline values: CDR1 LGHNA, CDR2 YSLEER. The CDR3 DNA is TGCGCCAGCAGCCAAGATTATCGACAGGTTGATAACTATGGCTACACCTTC. Protein product: CASSQDYRQVDNYGYTF.

This chain uses TRBV2 with TRBJ1-4; D unresolved. The CDR3 has 14 amino acids. Per the germline V gene, CDR1 is SNHLY and CDR2 is FYNNEI. Trimming took off 4 bases at V and 2 bases at J, with 8 bases between the two ends. The CDR3 loop reads CASSVGLTNEKLFF. Written as DNA, the CDR3 is TGTGCCAGCAGTGTTGGACTTACTAATGAAAAACTGTTTTTT.

Written as DNA, the CDR3 is TGTGCCAGCAGCGAGATGACAGGGGCTTACAATGAGCAGTTCTTC. Amino acids: CASSEMTGAYNEQFF. The chain employs TRBV7-3 and TRBJ2-1; 8 positions agree with TRBD1. J gave up 4 bases and V 5 bases, and 7 bases lay outside the gene matches. CDR1 and CDR2 from the germline V gene are SGHTA and FQGTGA. CDR3 length: 15 residues.

J is TRBJ2-7 and V is TRBV28; 7 bases are a match to TRBD1. The CDR3 contains 13 residues. After removal of 6 bases from V and 2 bases from J, the junction contained 4 bases not matched to a gene. Germline lookup yields CDR1 MDHEN and CDR2 SYDVKM. CDR3 DNA sequence: TGTGCCAGCAGGACAGGGTTCGCCTACGAGCAGTACTTC. Translation gives CASRTGFAYEQYF.

This clone was counted only a few times. The CDR3 sequence: CASSESLPGSSNQPQHF. The CDR3 region has the DNA TGCGCCAGCAGTGAGTCTTTACCGGGAAGTAGCAATCAGCCCCAGCATTTT. The genes are TRBV10-1 and TRBJ1-5; D gene uncertain. V dropped 0 bases and J dropped 0 bases, with 12 bases sitting between them. CDR3 size: 17 residues. Germline V gives CDR1 WNHNN, CDR2 SYGVQD (reference sequence).

The chain carries TRBV7-8 and TRBJ2-7; the match to TRBD1 covers 11 bases. Trimming cost V 2 bases and J 7 bases; bases outside gene matches: 7. Germline loops: CDR1 SGHVS, CDR2 FQNEAQ. CDR3 length: 15 amino acids. This CDR3 reads CASSLWDRGSGEQYF. The CDR3 DNA follows: TGTGCCAGCAGCTTATGGGACAGGGGGTCAGGAGAGCAGTACTTC.